The TCR beta chain described here comes from a study of cytotoxic CD8 clonotypes in ibrutinib-treated CLL. Study-level results: The public clonotypes identified were infrequent and showed contraction or stability on treatment.

The CDR3 is made up of 15 amino acids. The germline CDR1 and CDR2 sequences are SGHTA and FQGNSA. V lost 3 bases to trimming and J lost 6 bases; unmatched junction nucleotides: 4. Assay used: immunoSEQ multiplex PCR; TCRdb lists only in-frame clones, some missing. The sample holds fewer than 35,000 clones; less than 75% are singletons and the top ten take approximately 4.7%. Concerning this clone: Its antigen is as yet unknown.

Source: PBMCs, taken before ibrutinib treatment. The TCR originated in a human donor with chronic lymphocytic leukemia. This chain links TRBV7-2 with TRBJ2-1; 11 bases map to TRBD2. CDR3 sequence: CASSFAGTSGNEQFF. The CDR3 DNA is TGTGCCAGCAGCTTCGCCGGGACTAGCGGCAATGAGCAGTTCTTC.